This is a list of T cell receptor beta chains from one sample in a study of metastatic and nonmetastatic thyroid tumors. TCRdb re-processed the PCR reads through MiXCR. Of some 84,000 clones listed, around 9.2% are singletons. Sequencing was performed on blood. Receptors were obtained from a female donor with papillary thyroid cancer or a benign thyroid nodule (not recorded which). Some clones in this sample may be carry-over from other donors' samples. Both conserved end residues are part of each CDR3. D genes are given only for firm matches. Size tells how often a clone was seen (once, few, many) or the class of an expanded clone, and some rows leave it out.

TRBJ1-5 | TRBV3-1 | . | many | TGTGCCAGCAGCCAATCGTCGGAGCCCCAGCATTTT | CASSQSSEPQHF
TRBJ1-5 | TRBV7-2 | . | many | TGTGCCAGCAGCCTTCAGTGGAATCAGCCCCAGCATTTT | CASSLQWNQPQHF
TRBJ2-5 | TRBV5-6 | TRBD2 | few | TGTGCCAGCAGCTTGGGCTTAGCGGGGGGGGAGACCCAGTACTTC | CASSLGLAGGETQYF
TRBJ2-1 | TRBV3-1 | TRBD2 | many | TGTGCCAGCATTGGACGACTAGCGGGGGAGCGGAATGAGCAGTTCTTC | CASIGRLAGERNEQFF
TRBJ1-5 | TRBV5-1 | . | many | TGCGCCAGCAGCCTAAGTGGGGAGGGCAATCAGCCCCAGCATTTT | CASSLSGEGNQPQHF
TRBJ1-2 | TRBV5-6 | TRBD1 | . | TGTGCCAGCAGTTTAGGACAGGGAACATATGGCTACACCTTC | CASSLGQGTYGYTF
TRBJ1-2 | TRBV2 | . | many | TGTGCCAACACAACAGGGCCCGGCTACACCTTC | CANTTGPGYTF
TRBJ1-2 | TRBV28 | . | few | TGTGCCAGCAGTTTTGGATGGTCCGGCATCTATGGCTACACCTTC | CASSFGWSGIYGYTF
TRBJ1-6 | TRBV30 | . | many | TGTGCCTGGAGTGTAGGAGGAAATAATTCACCCCTCCACTTT | CAWSVGGNNSPLHF
TRBJ2-7 | TRBV12-3/TRBV12-4 | TRBD1 | many | TGTGCCAGCAGTTCCTCCGGGACAGGCAAGAATGAGCAGTACTTC | CASSSSGTGKNEQYF
TRBJ2-3 | TRBV9 | . | many | TGTGCCAGCAGCCCGGCGCCTTTGGCCGATGGAGATACGCAGTATTTT | CASSPAPLADGDTQYF
TRBJ1-6 | TRBV5-1 | . | few | TGCGCCAGCAGCTGGGGGACAATTTCCTATAATTCACCCCTCCACTTT | CASSWGTISYNSPLHF
TRBJ1-3 | TRBV6-1 | . | . | TGTGCCAGCGTACCGGGGTCGGATGGAAACACCATATATTTT | CASVPGSDGNTIYF
TRBJ2-7 | TRBV19 | TRBD1 | many | TGTGCCAGTAGTACGGACAGGGGCTACGAGCAGTACTTC | CASSTDRGYEQYF
TRBJ1-2 | TRBV19 | . | many | TGTGCCAGTACCCCGACGGGGATACACTATGGCTACACCTTC | CASTPTGIHYGYTF
TRBJ2-2 | TRBV10-3 | . | many | TGTGCCATCAGTGACGCCGGGGTTACTACCGGGGAGCTGTTTTTT | CAISDAGVTTGELFF
TRBJ1-1 | TRBV6-1 | . | many | TGTGCCAGCAGTGGGTCTTTGTGGCAGTCGATAAACACTGAAGCTTTCTTT | CASSGSLWQSINTEAFF
TRBJ1-2 | TRBV9 | . | many | TGTGCCAGCAGCCACCCCTTGGATGGCTACACCTTC | CASSHPLDGYTF
TRBJ1-1 | TRBV28 | . | many | TGTGCCAGCACCCCCTCGGGCTCGGGGAGCACTGAAGCTTTCTTT | CASTPSGSGSTEAFF
TRBJ1-6 | TRBV2 | TRBD1 | few | TGTGCCAGCAGTGAATGGGACAGGGATCCACCCCTCCACTTT | CASSEWDRDPPLHF
TRBJ1-2 | TRBV27 | . | few | TGTGCCAGCAGTTTCGGCAGAAACTATGGCTACACCTTC | CASSFGRNYGYTF
TRBJ2-2 | TRBV6-5 | . | few | TGTGCCAGCAGTTACTTAGGGGGATGGGTTTATAGCACCGGGGAGCTGTTTTTT | CASSYLGGWVYSTGELFF
TRBJ1-5 | TRBV30 | . | . | TGTGCCTGGGGGACACGGGAGAATCAGCCCCAGCATTTT | CAWGTRENQPQHF
TRBJ1-1 | TRBV19 | . | many | TGTGCCAGTAGTATTAAAGGGAACACTGAAGCTTTCTTT | CASSIKGNTEAFF
TRBJ2-1 | TRBV6-1 | TRBD2 | many | TGTGCCAGCAGTCTGACTAGCGGGGTAGGTGAGCAGTTCTTC | CASSLTSGVGEQFF
TRBJ2-3 | TRBV20-1 | TRBD1 | many | TGCAGTGCTAGGGAGTACAGGGGAAGGACAGATACGCAGTATTTT | CSAREYRGRTDTQYF
TRBJ2-7 | TRBV10-3 | TRBD1 | many | TGTGCCCTAAAACGGGACAGGGGCCACGAGCAGTACTTC | CALKRDRGHEQYF
TRBJ1-4 | TRBV20-1 | . | many | TGCAGTGCTAGACGAGCAGGGGTCAGTTCTGAAAAACTGTTTTTT | CSARRAGVSSEKLFF
TRBJ2-3 | TRBV7-3 | . | few | TGTGCCAGCAGCTCCGTGGCGGGGGCCATTACAGATACGCAGTATTTT | CASSSVAGAITDTQYF
TRBJ1-4 | TRBV3-1 | TRBD1 | many | TGTGCCAGCAGCCCGGACAGGGCGAATGAAAAACTGTTTTTT | CASSPDRANEKLFF
TRBJ2-2 | TRBV2 | . | . | TGTGCCAGCAGGAAGGGTGTGGACACTTACCCGAACACCGGGGAGCTGTTTTTT | CASRKGVDTYPNTGELFF
TRBJ1-2 | TRBV3-1 | TRBD1 | many | TGTGCCAGCAGCCGGGACAGGGGGCTTGACTATGGCTACACCTTC | CASSRDRGLDYGYTF
TRBJ2-7 | TRBV7-7 | TRBD1 | many | TGTGCCAGCAGCCCCAGGGGGCGCGGTTCGTTGGACGAGCAGTACTTC | CASSPRGRGSLDEQYF
TRBJ2-5 | TRBV20-1 | TRBD2 | few | TGCAGTGCTAGTGGTTTGCGGGGGGGACCAGAGACCCAGTACTTC | CSASGLRGGPETQYF
TRBJ2-3 | TRBV7-4 | . | many | TGTGCCAGCAGCTTAGACTTTCTCACAGATACGCAGTATTTT | CASSLDFLTDTQYF
TRBJ1-4 | TRBV19 | . | few | TGTGCCAGTAGTCCGACGGTCCGACTTAATGAAAAACTGTTTTTT | CASSPTVRLNEKLFF
TRBJ2-7 | TRBV30 | TRBD2 | . | TGTGCCTGGAGTGAACCGGGACTAGCGGATTCCTACGAGCAGTACTTC | CAWSEPGLADSYEQYF
TRBJ2-2 | TRBV27 | . | many | TGTGCCAGCAGTTTCCCCGGACAGATAAACACCGGGGAGCTGTTTTTT | CASSFPGQINTGELFF
TRBJ2-1 | TRBV2 | . | many | TGTGCCAGCAGAACGGACAGTTCCTACAATGAGCAGTTCTTC | CASRTDSSYNEQFF
TRBJ1-1 | TRBV6-1 | . | many | TGTGCCAGCAGTGAAGCCTTTCGGCGAGGCACTGAAGCTTTCTTT | CASSEAFRRGTEAFF
TRBJ1-5 | TRBV27 | TRBD1 | many | TGTGCCAGCAGTGACGGGACAGGGAATTTCCCCCAGCATTTT | CASSDGTGNFPQHF
TRBJ2-7 | TRBV6-1 | TRBD2 | few | TGTGCCAGCAGCCAATCACTGGGACTAGCGGGGGGGAGAGAGCAGTACTTC | CASSQSLGLAGGREQYF
TRBJ2-6 | TRBV5-1 | . | many | TGCGCCAGCAGCCCCAACACCGTCTCTGGGGCCAACGTCCTGACTTTC | CASSPNTVSGANVLTF
TRBJ2-3 | TRBV9 | TRBD1 | . | TGTGCCAGCAGTGCCGGGACAGGCACAGATACGCAGTATTTT | CASSAGTGTDTQYF
TRBJ2-3 | TRBV19 | . | many | TGTGCCAGTAGTATCGGGGACATCTCAACCGATACGCAGTATTTT | CASSIGDISTDTQYF
TRBJ2-3 | TRBV18 | TRBD2 | . | TGTGCCAGCTCACCAAATCAACTAGCGGATACGCAGTATTTT | CASSPNQLADTQYF
TRBJ2-1 | TRBV6-2/TRBV6-3 | TRBD2 | many | TGTGCCAGCACTCCTCCTAGCGGCAACCTCTCCTACAATGAGCAGTTCTTC | CASTPPSGNLSYNEQFF
TRBJ2-1 | TRBV15 | . | many | TGTGCCACCAGCAGAGATTCGCTCTACAATGAGCAGTTCTTC | CATSRDSLYNEQFF
TRBJ2-7 | TRBV20-1 | . | many | TGCAGTGCTAGCTGGGAAGGGGACTACGAGCAGTACTTC | CSASWEGDYEQYF